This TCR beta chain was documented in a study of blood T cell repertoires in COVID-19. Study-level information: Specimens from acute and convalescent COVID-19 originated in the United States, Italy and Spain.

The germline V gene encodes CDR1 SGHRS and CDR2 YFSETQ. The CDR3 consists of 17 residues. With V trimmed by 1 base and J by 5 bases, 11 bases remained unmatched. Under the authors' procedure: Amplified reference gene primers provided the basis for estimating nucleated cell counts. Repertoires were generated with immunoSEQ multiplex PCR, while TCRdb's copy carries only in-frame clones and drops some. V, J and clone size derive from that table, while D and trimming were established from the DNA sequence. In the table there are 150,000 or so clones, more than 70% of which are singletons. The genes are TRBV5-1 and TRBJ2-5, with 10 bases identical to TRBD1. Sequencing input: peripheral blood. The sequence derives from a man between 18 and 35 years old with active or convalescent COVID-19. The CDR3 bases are TGCGCCAGCAGCTTGACCCCCGGGACAGGGGTTTACGAGACCCAGTACTTC. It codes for CASSLTPGTGVYETQYF.